The 13 T cell receptor beta chains reported below all come from one sample, sequenced in a study of T cell clones after liver transplantation. This table comes from immunoSEQ multiplex PCR, and its TCRdb copy is limited to in-frame clones, with some not included. The sample has about 6,100 clones; roughly 78% are singletons. The sample here was CD8+ T cells from blood, taken 24 months after liver transplant. These TCRs come from a human patient who received a liver transplant. Some of these T cells may belong to the graft donor.

The rearrangement joins TRBV29-1 to TRBJ1-1; D remains ambiguous. The CDR3 runs to 10 residues. V lost 5 bases, J lost 3 bases, and 4 bases lay in between. In germline, CDR1 is SQVTM, CDR2 ANQGSEA. CDR3 coding DNA: TGCAGCGTTCAGGACACTGAAGCTTTCTTT. Its translation: CSVQDTEAFF.

The J gene is TRBJ2-5, the V gene TRBV5-1; no firm D call. CDR1 SGHRS and CDR2 YFSETQ come from the germline V gene. This CDR3 is 14 amino acids long. The V end lost 0 bases, the J end lost 5 bases, and 11 bases lay between the germline ends. The CDR3 is CASSLGGNEETQYF. The CDR3 DNA is TGCGCCAGCAGCTTGGGTGGGAATGAGGAGACCCAGTACTTC.

The CDR3: CASSSPGRQANYGYTF. For the CDR3, the DNA is TGTGCCAGCAGTTCTCCGGGGCGGCAAGCCAACTATGGCTACACCTTC. J is TRBJ1-2 and V is TRBV2; weak D call: TRBD1 (5 bases). Trimming left V 5 bases short and J 2 bases short, with 18 bases between. Germline V CDR1 and CDR2: SNHLY, FYNNEI. CDR3 length: 16 amino acids.

J is TRBJ1-3 and V is TRBV2; tentatively, D is TRBD1 (5 bases). The ends were cut back, 8 bases at V and 1 base at J, with 15 bases in the middle. CDR1 is SNHLY and CDR2 is FYNNEI in the germline V gene. The CDR3 contains 15 residues. CDR3 sequence (DNA): TGTGCCAGCGATCCGGGACGGCCTTCTGGAAACACCATATATTTT. It translates to CASDPGRPSGNTIYF.

The chain combines TRBV9 with TRBJ2-7; 8 nucleotides line up with TRBD1. The germline V gene encodes CDR1 SGDLS and CDR2 YYNGEE. This CDR3 has 14 residues. The J segment lost 2 bases and the V segment lost 4 bases, leaving 5 bases of the junction unmatched. The CDR3 is CASSQGQATYEQYF. CDR3 bases: TGTGCCAGCAGCCAGGGACAGGCTACCTACGAGCAGTACTTC.

V and J are TRBV5-5 and TRBJ1-1; D is perhaps TRBD1 (5 bases). The CDR3 sequence is 14 residues long. Germline CDR1 and CDR2: SGHKS and YYEKEE (reference sequence). V was pared by 2 bases and J by 2 bases, with 10 bases between. This chain's CDR3 is CASSFAGPNTEAFF. For the CDR3, the DNA is TGTGCCAGCAGCTTCGCAGGGCCTAACACTGAAGCTTTCTTT.

This clone has just one count. The DNA for the CDR3 is TGCGCCAGCAGCCAAGATGGTACCGGGCAGTACTTC. Protein product: CASSQDGTGQYF. The V gene is TRBV4-1, the J gene TRBJ2-7; no definite D call. The CDR3 is 12 residues long. Trimming left V 0 bases short and J 9 bases short, with 9 bases between. Germline CDR1 reads MGHRA; CDR2 reads YSYEKL.

CDR3 sequence reads: CASEQGSNEQFF. The CDR3 DNA follows: TGTGCCAGCGAACAGGGAAGCAATGAGCAGTTCTTC. The chain has TRBV27 and TRBJ2-1; perhaps TRBD1 as D (6 bases). Trimming cost V 8 bases and J 6 bases, with 11 bases left between them. The CDR3 totals 12 residues. Germline V gene lookup returns CDR1 MNHEY and CDR2 SMNVEV (reference sequence).

The gene calls are TRBV2 and TRBJ1-2; unclear D gene. The CDR3 contains 14 residues. The ends were cut back, 7 bases at V and 7 bases at J, with 19 bases in the middle. CDR1 is SNHLY and CDR2 is FYNNEI in the germline V gene. In nucleotides, the CDR3 is TGTGCCAGCAAGGACTTGCTCGTATCGAGTGGCTACACCTTC. It encodes CASKDLLVSSGYTF.

The CDR3 DNA is TGCAGCGTTGAGGGTCCGGATGAAGCTTTCTTT. Amino acid sequence: CSVEGPDEAFF. The chain employs TRBV29-1 and TRBJ1-1, with D unresolved. With 3 bases removed from V and 7 bases from J, the gap between germline ends came to 9 bases. The CDR3 loop spans 11 amino acids. Germline V lookup: CDR1 SQVTM, CDR2 ANQGSEA. Full variable domain (rest looked up from reference TRBV29-1 and TRBJ1-1): SAVISQKPSRDICQRGTSLTIQCQVDSQVTMMFWYRQQPGQSLTLIATANQGSEATYESGFVIDKFPISRPNLTFSTLTVSNMSPEDSSIYLCSVEGPDEAFFGQGTRLTVV.

This clone was picked up one time. The chain is built from TRBV5-5 and TRBJ1-1; 7 bases match TRBD1. The CDR3 loop spans 13 amino acids. From germline, CDR1 is SGHKS and CDR2 YYEKEE (reference sequence). Germline trimming cut 0 bases from V and 8 bases from J; bases unmatched to any gene: 4. The chain's CDR3 is CASSLEGGGEAFF. Written as DNA, the CDR3 is TGTGCCAGCAGCTTGGAAGGGGGCGGAGAAGCTTTCTTT.

This clone showed up just once. This sequence joins TRBV25-1 and TRBJ1-1; D gene uncertain. CDR3 length: 14 residues. The germline V and J ends were trimmed by 4 bases and 2 bases, with 11 bases remaining between them. Germline CDR1 reads MGHDK; CDR2 reads SYGVNS. The CDR3 reads CASSADTSNTEAFF. DNA for the CDR3: TGTGCCAGCAGTGCCGACACTTCCAACACTGAAGCTTTCTTT.

This chain joins TRBV4-1 and TRBJ2-7, with 7 bases fitting TRBD1. CDR1 and CDR2 from the germline V gene are MGHRA and YSYEKL. The CDR3 loop spans 16 amino acids. V gave up 0 bases and J gave up 5 bases; unmatched junction bases: 10. DNA of the CDR3: TGCGCCAGCAGCCAAGATTGGGGACAGATGATCGACGAGCAGTACTTC. Residues: CASSQDWGQMIDEQYF.